These 8 T cell receptor beta chains were all obtained from the same sample, sequenced in a study of blood T cell repertoires in COVID-19. Measured with immunoSEQ multiplex PCR; TCRdb has only the in-frame clones, and not every one. In the table there are some 150,000 clones, around 87% of which are singletons. Sequencing was carried out using peripheral blood. The source is a human donor in a cohort sampled during active COVID-19.

CDR3 nucleotide sequence: TGTGCCAGCAGTGAAGCGCTTCGACTAGCGTTTGAGCAGTTCTTC. Its translation: CASSEALRLAFEQFF. This chain links TRBV6-1 with TRBJ2-1; 8 bases agree with TRBD2. Losses at the gene ends were 0 bases for V and 9 bases for J; bases not matched to a gene: 7. In germline, CDR1 is MNHNS, CDR2 SASEGT. This CDR3 has 15 residues.

V usage is TRBV19 and J usage is TRBJ1-2; 7 bases fit TRBD1. Germline CDR1 reads LNHDA; CDR2 reads SQIVND (reference sequence). Unmatched junction bases numbered 7, after V lost 4 bases and J lost 8 bases. This CDR3 is built from 13 residues. In nucleotides, the CDR3 is TGTGCCAGTAGTAGCGCGACAGGGACCGGCTACACCTTC. It translates to CASSSATGTGYTF.

V usage is TRBV7-8 and J usage is TRBJ1-1, with D perhaps TRBD1 (5 bases). Trimming stripped 4 bases from V and 0 bases from J, with 18 bases between. The CDR3 totals 17 residues. CDR1 is SGHVS, CDR2 FQNEAQ, per germline. The DNA of the CDR3 is TGTGCCAGCAGCTCGGGGGGATCGGTCAGGTTGAACACTGAAGCTTTCTTT. Translating it yields CASSSGGSVRLNTEAFF.

This chain joins TRBV4-1 and TRBJ1-4; D uncertain. CDR3 size: 15 residues. Trimming pared 4 bases from V and 5 bases from J, leaving 14 bases between. The germline gives CDR1 MGHRA, CDR2 YSYEKL. CDR3 loop: CASSPTRESNEKLFF. The CDR3 bases are TGCGCCAGCAGCCCAACGCGGGAGTCAAATGAAAAACTGTTTTTT.

This clone appeared a single time. The chain recombines TRBV11-3 with TRBJ2-5; 16 nucleotides agree with TRBD2. Germline values: CDR1 SGHNT, CDR2 YENEEA. J lost 4 bases, V lost 1 base, and 12 bases had no gene match. The CDR3 has 20 amino acids. The CDR3 is CASSLATGTSGGEGRETQYF. The CDR3 DNA is TGTGCCAGCAGCTTAGCCACTGGGACTAGCGGGGGGGAGGGGCGAGAGACCCAGTACTTC.

This chain joins TRBV5-4 and TRBJ2-7; D is possibly TRBD1 (6 bases). Trimming pared 0 bases from V and 12 bases from J, leaving 13 bases between. Germline V lookup: CDR1 SGHNT, CDR2 YYREEE (reference sequence). This CDR3 comprises 12 residues. The CDR3, as DNA: TGTGCCAGCAGCTTGGACAGGGATCATGGGTACTTC. Its protein product is CASSLDRDHGYF.

V usage is TRBV2 and J usage is TRBJ1-3, with D uncertain. V lost 5 bases, J lost 4 bases, and 3 bases lay in between. This CDR3 contains 11 residues. The germline V gene has CDR1 SNHLY and CDR2 FYNNEI. The CDR3 spells CASSQGNTIYF. CDR3 sequence (DNA): TGTGCCAGCAGTCAGGGAAACACCATATATTTT.

The chain uses TRBV5-1 and TRBJ2-7; the match to TRBD1 covers 9 bases. CDR3 length: 17 amino acids. Trimming cost V 7 bases and J 4 bases; bases outside gene matches: 18. Germline CDR1 SGHRS, CDR2 YFSETQ. As DNA, the CDR3 is TGCGCCAGCGGACTGAGATCCGCCGGGACAGGGTATTACGAGCAGTACTTC. It translates to CASGLRSAGTGYYEQYF. The full variable domain, completed using reference TRBV5-1 and TRBJ2-7, is KAGVTQTPRYLIKTRGQQVTLSCSPISGHRSVSWYQQTPGQGLQFLFEYFSETQRNKGNFPGRFSGRQFSNSRSEMNVSTLELGDSALYLCASGLRSAGTGYYEQYFGPGTRLTVT.